This T cell receptor (beta chain) was captured by sequencing in a study of T cell responses to AZD1222 COVID-19 vaccine. This clone appeared a single time. Its target is not known. The germline gives CDR1 LNHDA, CDR2 SQIVND (reference sequence). This CDR3 is built from 15 residues. Trimming removed 1 base from V and 1 base from J, with 10 bases in between. Regarding the study as a whole: Nearly half of the spike-specific TCRs reportedly recognize variant regions that carry no mutations. Donor demographics were predominantly white British with a female majority; clonal diversity may be underestimated. Only six people who got AZD1222 tested seropositive at baseline. Mapped onto spike, vaccine-associated CD4 TCRs spanned it and were dominant at 160-218 and 743-854.

Libraries were prepared by immunoSEQ multiplex PCR; TCRdb keeps only in-frame clonotypes and omits some of them. The sample contains approximately 150,000 clones, 93% of which appear only once. The receptor comes from an adult in good health. This specimen was peripheral blood, taken on day 0 of MenACWY control vaccination. The V and J genes are TRBV19 and TRBJ1-2; D may be TRBD1 (6 bases). The CDR3 region has the DNA TGTGCCAGTAGTATAGGGGGGGCAATTAACTATGGCTACACCTTC. It yields the protein CASSIGGAINYGYTF.